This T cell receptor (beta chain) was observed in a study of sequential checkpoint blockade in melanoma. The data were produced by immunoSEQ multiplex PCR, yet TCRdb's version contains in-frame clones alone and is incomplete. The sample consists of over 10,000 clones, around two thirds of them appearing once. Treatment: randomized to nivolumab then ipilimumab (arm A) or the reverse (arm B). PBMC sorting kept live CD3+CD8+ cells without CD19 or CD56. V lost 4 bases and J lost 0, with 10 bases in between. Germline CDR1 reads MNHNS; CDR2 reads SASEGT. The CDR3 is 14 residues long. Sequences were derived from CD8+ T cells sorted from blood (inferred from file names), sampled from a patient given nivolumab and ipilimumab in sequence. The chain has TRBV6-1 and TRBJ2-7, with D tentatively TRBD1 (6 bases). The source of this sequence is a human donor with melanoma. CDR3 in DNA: TGTGCCAGCAGTGCGTACAGGGTCTCCTACGAGCAGTACTTC. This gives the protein CASSAYRVSYEQYF.